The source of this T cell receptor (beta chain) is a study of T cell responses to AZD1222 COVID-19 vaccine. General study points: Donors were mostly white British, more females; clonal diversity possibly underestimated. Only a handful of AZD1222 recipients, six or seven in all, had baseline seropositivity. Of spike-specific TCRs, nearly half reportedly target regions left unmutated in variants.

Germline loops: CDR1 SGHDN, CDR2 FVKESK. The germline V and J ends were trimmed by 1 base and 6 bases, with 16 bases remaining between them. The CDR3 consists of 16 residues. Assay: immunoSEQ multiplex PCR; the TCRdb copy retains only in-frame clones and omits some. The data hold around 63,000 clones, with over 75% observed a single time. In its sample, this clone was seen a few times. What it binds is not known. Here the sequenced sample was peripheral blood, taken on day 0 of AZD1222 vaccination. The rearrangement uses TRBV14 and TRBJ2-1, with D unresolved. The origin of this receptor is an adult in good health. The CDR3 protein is CASSQARVVKFNEQFF. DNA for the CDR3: TGTGCCAGCAGCCAAGCCCGGGTTGTCAAATTCAATGAGCAGTTCTTC.